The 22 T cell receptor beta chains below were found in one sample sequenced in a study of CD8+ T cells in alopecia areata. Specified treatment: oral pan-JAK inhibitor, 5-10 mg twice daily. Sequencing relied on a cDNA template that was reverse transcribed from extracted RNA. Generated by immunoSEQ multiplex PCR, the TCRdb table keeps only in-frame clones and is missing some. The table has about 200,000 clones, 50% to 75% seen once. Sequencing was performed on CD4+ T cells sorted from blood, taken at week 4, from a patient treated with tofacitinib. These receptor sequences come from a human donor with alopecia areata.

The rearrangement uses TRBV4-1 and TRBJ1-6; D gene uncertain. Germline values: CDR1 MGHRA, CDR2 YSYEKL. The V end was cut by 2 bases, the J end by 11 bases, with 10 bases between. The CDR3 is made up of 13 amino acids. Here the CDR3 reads CASSQMVTAPLHF. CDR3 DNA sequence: TGCGCCAGCAGCCAAATGGTTACAGCACCCCTCCACTTT.

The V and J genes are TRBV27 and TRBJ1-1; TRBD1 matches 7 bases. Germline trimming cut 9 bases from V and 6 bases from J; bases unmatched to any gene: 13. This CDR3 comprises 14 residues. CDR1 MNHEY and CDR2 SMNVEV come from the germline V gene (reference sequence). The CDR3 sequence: CARKGAGRGPEAFF. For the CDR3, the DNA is TGTGCCAGAAAGGGGGCAGGGAGAGGTCCTGAAGCTTTCTTT.

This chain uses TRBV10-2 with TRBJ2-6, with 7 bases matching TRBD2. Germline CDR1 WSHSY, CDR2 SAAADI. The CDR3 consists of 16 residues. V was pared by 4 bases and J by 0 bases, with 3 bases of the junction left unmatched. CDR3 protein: CASSASGSSGANVLTF. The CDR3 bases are TGCGCCAGCAGTGCTAGCGGTAGCTCTGGGGCCAACGTCCTGACTTTC.

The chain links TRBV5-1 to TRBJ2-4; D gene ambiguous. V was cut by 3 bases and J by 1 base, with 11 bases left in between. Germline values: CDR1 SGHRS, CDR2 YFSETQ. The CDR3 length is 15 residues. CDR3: CASSSAREAKNIQYF. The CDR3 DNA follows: TGCGCCAGCAGCTCAGCCCGCGAGGCCAAAAACATTCAGTACTTC.

In nucleotides, the CDR3 is TGTGCCAGCAGCCAAGCGGGGCAGGGGGCAAGAAGAGGACTGTTTTTT. Protein: CASSQAGQGARRGLFF. The V and J genes are TRBV14 and TRBJ1-4; TRBD1 aligns across 8 bases. The germline gives CDR1 SGHDN, CDR2 FVKESK. Germline trimming cut 1 base from V and 13 bases from J; bases unmatched to any gene: 14. The CDR3 runs 16 residues.

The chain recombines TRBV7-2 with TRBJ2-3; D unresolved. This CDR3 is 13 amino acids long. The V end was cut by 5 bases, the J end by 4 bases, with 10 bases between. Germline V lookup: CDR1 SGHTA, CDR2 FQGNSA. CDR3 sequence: CASSPMFSDTQYF. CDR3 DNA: TGTGCCAGCAGCCCAATGTTTTCAGATACGCAGTATTTT.

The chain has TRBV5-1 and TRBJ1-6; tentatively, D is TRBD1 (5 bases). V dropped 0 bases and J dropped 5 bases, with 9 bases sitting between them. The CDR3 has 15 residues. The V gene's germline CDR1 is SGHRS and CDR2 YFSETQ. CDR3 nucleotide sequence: TGCGCCAGCAGCTTGGCAGGGTATAATAATTCACCCCTCCACTTT. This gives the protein CASSLAGYNNSPLHF.

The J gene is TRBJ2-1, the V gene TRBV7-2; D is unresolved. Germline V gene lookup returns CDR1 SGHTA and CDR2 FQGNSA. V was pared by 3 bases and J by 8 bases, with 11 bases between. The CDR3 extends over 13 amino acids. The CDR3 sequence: CASSFRIGDEQFF. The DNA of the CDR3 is TGTGCCAGCAGCTTTCGTATAGGTGATGAGCAGTTCTTC.

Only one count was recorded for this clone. Written as DNA, the CDR3 is TGTGCCAGCAGTTATCAGGGGGCAGAAGAGCAGTACTTC. This encodes CASSYQGAEEQYF. The chain employs TRBV6-5 and TRBJ2-7, with 8 bases identical to TRBD1. Germline CDR1 is MNHEY and CDR2 is SVGAGI. The V and J ends lost 3 bases and 7 bases, in that order; junction bases with no gene match: 5. The CDR3 contains 13 residues.

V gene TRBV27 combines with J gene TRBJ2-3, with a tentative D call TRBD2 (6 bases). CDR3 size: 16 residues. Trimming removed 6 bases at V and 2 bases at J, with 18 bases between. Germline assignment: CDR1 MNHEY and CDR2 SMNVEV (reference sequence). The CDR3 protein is CASSDGTGEFTDTQYF. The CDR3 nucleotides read TGTGCCAGCAGCGATGGGACGGGGGAATTCACAGATACGCAGTATTTT.

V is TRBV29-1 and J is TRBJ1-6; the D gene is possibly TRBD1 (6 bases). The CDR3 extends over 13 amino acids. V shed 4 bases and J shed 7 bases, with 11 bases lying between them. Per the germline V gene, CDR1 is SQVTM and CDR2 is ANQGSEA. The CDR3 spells CSVGWGQNSPLHF. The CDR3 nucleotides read TGCAGCGTTGGTTGGGGACAAAATTCACCCCTCCACTTT.

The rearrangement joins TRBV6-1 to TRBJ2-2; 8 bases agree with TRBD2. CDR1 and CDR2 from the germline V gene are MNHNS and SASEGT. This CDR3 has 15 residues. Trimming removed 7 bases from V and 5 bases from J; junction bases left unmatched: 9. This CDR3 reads CASIAGTSGTGELFF. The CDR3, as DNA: TGTGCCAGCATTGCCGGGACTAGTGGGACCGGGGAGCTGTTTTTT.

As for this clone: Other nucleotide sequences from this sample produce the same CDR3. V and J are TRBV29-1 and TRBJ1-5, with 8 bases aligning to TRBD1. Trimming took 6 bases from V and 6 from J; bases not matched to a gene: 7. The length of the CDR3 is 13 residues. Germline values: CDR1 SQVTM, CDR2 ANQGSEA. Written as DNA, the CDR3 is TGCAGCGTCGTTGGACAGGGCGGTCAGCCCCAGCATTTT. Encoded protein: CSVVGQGGQPQHF.

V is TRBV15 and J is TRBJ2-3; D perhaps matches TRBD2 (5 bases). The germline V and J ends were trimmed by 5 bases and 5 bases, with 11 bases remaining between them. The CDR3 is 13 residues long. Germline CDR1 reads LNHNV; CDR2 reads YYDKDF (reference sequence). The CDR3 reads CATSAPRGDTQYF. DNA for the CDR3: TGTGCCACCAGCGCCCCCCGGGGAGATACGCAGTATTTT.

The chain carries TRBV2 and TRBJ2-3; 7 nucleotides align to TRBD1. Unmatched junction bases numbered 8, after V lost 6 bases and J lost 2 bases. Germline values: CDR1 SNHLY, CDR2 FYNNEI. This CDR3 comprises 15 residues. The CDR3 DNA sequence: TGTGCCAGCAGCTCCACAGGGGCCTACACAGATACGCAGTATTTT. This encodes CASSSTGAYTDTQYF.

The CDR3 here is CAPRVGWCGYTF. For the CDR3, the DNA is TGCGCCCCCCGGGTGGGGTGGTGTGGCTACACCTTC. The chain carries TRBV23-1 and TRBJ1-2; D unresolved. TRBV23-1 is classed as an ORF, of uncertain function. This CDR3 contains 12 residues. The V and J ends lost 11 bases and 7 bases respectively, with 17 bases between them.

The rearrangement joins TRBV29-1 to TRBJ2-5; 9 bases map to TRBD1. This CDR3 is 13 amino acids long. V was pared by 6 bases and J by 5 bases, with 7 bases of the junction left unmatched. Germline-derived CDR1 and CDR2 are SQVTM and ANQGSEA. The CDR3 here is CSVADRGGETQYF. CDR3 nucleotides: TGCAGCGTAGCGGACAGGGGAGGCGAGACCCAGTACTTC.

CDR3 DNA sequence: TGTGCCAGCAGGCGACAGGGGGGTACCTACGAGCAGTACTTC. Amino acids: CASRRQGGTYEQYF. The J gene is TRBJ2-7, the V gene TRBV27; TRBD1 matches at 9 bases. J was trimmed by 2 bases and V by 6 bases; bases with no gene match: 5. The CDR3 is 14 amino acids. The germline V gene has CDR1 MNHEY and CDR2 SMNVEV (reference sequence).

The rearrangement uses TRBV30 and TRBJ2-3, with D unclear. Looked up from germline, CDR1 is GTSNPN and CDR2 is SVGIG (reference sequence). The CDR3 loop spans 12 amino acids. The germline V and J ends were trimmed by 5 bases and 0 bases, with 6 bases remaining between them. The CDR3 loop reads CAWSLSTDTQYF. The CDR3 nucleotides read TGTGCCTGGTCTCTTAGCACAGATACGCAGTATTTT.

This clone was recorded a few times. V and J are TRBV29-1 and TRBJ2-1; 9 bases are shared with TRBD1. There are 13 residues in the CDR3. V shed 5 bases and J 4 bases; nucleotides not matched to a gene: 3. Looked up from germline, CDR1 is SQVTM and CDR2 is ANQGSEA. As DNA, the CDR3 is TGCAGCGTTCTCGGGACAGGGTACAATGAGCAGTTCTTC. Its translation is CSVLGTGYNEQFF.

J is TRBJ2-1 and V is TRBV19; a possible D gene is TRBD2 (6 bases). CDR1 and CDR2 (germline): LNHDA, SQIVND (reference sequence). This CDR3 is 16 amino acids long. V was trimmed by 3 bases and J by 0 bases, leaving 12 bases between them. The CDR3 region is CASSMGGVGSYNEQFF. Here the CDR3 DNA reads TGTGCCAGTAGTATGGGCGGGGTCGGCTCCTACAATGAGCAGTTCTTC.

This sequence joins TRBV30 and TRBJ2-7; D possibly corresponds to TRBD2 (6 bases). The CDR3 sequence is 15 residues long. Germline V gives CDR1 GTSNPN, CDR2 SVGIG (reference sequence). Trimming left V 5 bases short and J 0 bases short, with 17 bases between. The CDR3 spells CAWSRGGPSSYEQYF. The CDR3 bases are TGTGCCTGGTCCCGGGGAGGACCCAGCTCCTACGAGCAGTACTTC.